Listed below are T cell receptor beta chains from one sample, sequenced in a study of cytomegalovirus exposure and HLA in healthy donors. Profiled with immunoSEQ multiplex PCR; TCRdb holds only in-frame clones, not every one. The table shows 150,000 to 180,000 clones, with more than 75% occurring only once. The sequenced sample consisted of PBMCs. The receptors were gathered from a woman aged 40-49 years in good health and CMV-seropositive. Both conserved end residues are part of each CDR3. The order of the fields is clone size, V gene, D gene, J gene, CDR3 protein, CDR3 DNA. The D gene is left open where the match is weak. The size entry is marked missing in some rows and otherwise reads once, few, many or a size class.

size: .
V: TRBV5-4
D: .
J: TRBJ2-3
CDR3: CASSGGTGWGDTQYF
DNA: TGTGCCAGCAGCGGAGGAACAGGGTGGGGGGATACGCAGTATTTT

size: few
V: TRBV29-1
D: .
J: TRBJ2-3
CDR3: CSVELRGRPATQYF
DNA: TGCAGCGTTGAACTCCGTGGGAGGCCCGCCACGCAGTATTTT

size: .
V: TRBV9
D: TRBD1
J: TRBJ1-1
CDR3: CASSHPRTGGLGTEAFF
DNA: TGTGCCAGCAGCCACCCCAGGACAGGGGGTTTGGGGACTGAAGCTTTCTTT

size: .
V: TRBV6-1
D: TRBD1
J: TRBJ2-7
CDR3: CASRETGVYEQYF
DNA: TGTGCCAGCAGGGAGACAGGGGTGTACGAGCAGTACTTC

size: .
V: TRBV7-2
D: TRBD1
J: TRBJ2-2
CDR3: CASSLGRTGAGELFF
DNA: TGTGCCAGCAGCTTAGGTCGGACAGGGGCCGGGGAGCTGTTTTTT

size: .
V: TRBV5-1
D: TRBD2
J: TRBJ2-1
CDR3: CASSSTSVYNEQFF
DNA: TGCGCCAGCAGCTCAACTAGCGTGTACAATGAGCAGTTCTTC

size: .
V: TRBV9
D: TRBD2
J: TRBJ2-2
CDR3: CASSVTLRGDAGELFF
DNA: TGTGCCAGCAGCGTAACCTTGCGGGGGGATGCCGGGGAGCTGTTTTTT

size: .
V: TRBV4-2
D: TRBD2
J: TRBJ2-2
CDR3: CASSQPKTPGLAVIANTGELFF
DNA: TGTGCCAGCAGCCAACCTAAAACACCGGGACTAGCGGTTATCGCGAACACCGGGGAGCTGTTTTTT

size: .
V: TRBV7-9
D: .
J: TRBJ2-1
CDR3: CASSLGQYNEQFF
DNA: TGTGCCAGCAGCTTGGGGCAATACAATGAGCAGTTCTTC

size: .
V: TRBV4-1
D: .
J: TRBJ1-2
CDR3: CASSLYGSAALDVYGYTF
DNA: TGCGCCAGCAGCCTCTACGGGAGTGCTGCTTTGGATGTCTATGGCTACACCTTC

size: once
V: TRBV28
D: TRBD1
J: TRBJ1-3
CDR3: CASSTPGGAVKNTIYF
DNA: TGTGCCAGCAGTACACCAGGGGGTGCGGTAAAGAACACCATATATTTT